The TCR beta chain under discussion was sequenced for a study of T cells after yellow fever vaccination. General study results and limits: Among primary-vaccination clones, most reappeared after the booster, at around 97% for CD4 and around 90% for CD8.

Details on this clonotype: Its antigen is currently unknown. This may come from a read error, since a much larger clone is one base off.

5'RACE template switching produced TCR cDNA carrying a universal primer site and UMIs. MiXCR, applied by TCRdb to the 5' RACE reads, yields one record per CDR3 protein. The sample records around 27,000 distinct CDR3 sequences, 4.4% being singletons. From germline, CDR1 is DFQATT and CDR2 SNEGSKA (reference sequence). CDR3 length: 16 amino acids. Specimen: CD8+ T cells sorted from PBMCs, collected 5 days after the yellow fever booster vaccination. V usage is TRBV20-1 and J usage is TRBJ2-7, with 13 bases matching TRBD2. The source of this sequence is a man younger than 40 who received the YFV17D yellow fever vaccine. CDR3 residues: CSARDPGLAGAYGQYF. The DNA of the CDR3 is TGCAGTGCTAGAGATCCAGGACTAGCGGGAGCCTACGGGCAGTACTTC.